The clone carrying this T cell receptor beta chain has more than one count but fewer than ten. Its specificity is unknown. From germline, CDR1 is SNHLY and CDR2 FYNNEI. The CDR3 spans 12 residues. Trimming shortened V by 8 bases and J by 6 bases, and 13 bases separated the two germline ends. These data belong to a study of blood T cells in healthy people across ages. The authors ran a second PCR of about 7 to 11 cycles using a sample-barcoded 5' primer and a J-beta primer mix. A template-switch adaptor that had 12 random nucleotides put a tag on each cDNA molecule. TCRdb re-called the 5' RACE reads through MiXCR, storing one row per CDR3 protein. Of hundreds of thousands of distinct CDR3 sequences listed, approximately 30% are singletons. Study observations and caveats: Age advanced and TCR beta diversity per million T cells fell, roughly linearly.

Researchers report isolating at least 6.5 million PBMCs per sample. The rearrangement uses TRBV2 and TRBJ1-1; D is unclear. The receptor was isolated from a woman aged 80 or older in good health. Sequenced input: blood. CDR3: CASRLPRAEAFF. The CDR3 coding sequence is TGTGCCAGCCGTTTGCCCCGGGCTGAAGCTTTCTTT. Filled out from reference TRBV2 and TRBJ1-1, the complete variable domain reads EPEVTQTPSHQVTQMGQEVILRCVPISNHLYFYWYRQILGQKVEFLVSFYNNEISEKSEIFDDQFSVERPDGSNFTLKIRSTKLEDSAMYFCASRLPRAEAFFGQGTRLTVV.